The rows below give T cell receptor beta chains drawn from one sample of a study of T cell repertoires in cytomegalovirus infection. TCRdb itself ran the reads through MiXCR, one entry per CDR3 protein. Of about 270,000 distinct CDR3 sequences in the sample, approximately 22% were seen once. No cognate antigen is known for these TCRs. Sequences were derived from cultured PBMCs, sampled from culture after CMV antigen stimulation. The receptors derive from a human donor in good health (CMV status not recorded). Some clones in this sample may be carry-over from other donors' samples. Both conserved end residues are trimmed from each CDR3. Fields, in order: J gene, V gene, CDR3 protein.

TRBJ2-7,TRBV12-3/TRBV12-4,ASSRTQVVAGVPYEQY
TRBJ2-1,TRBV11-2,ASSFSPSLAGGHFNEQF
TRBJ1-1,TRBV6-2/TRBV6-3,ASSSTGYAEAF
TRBJ2-5,TRBV12-3/TRBV12-4,ASSFSGVGETQY
TRBJ1-1,TRBV7-9,ASTSNPRSSVSTEAF
TRBJ2-5,TRBV7-7,ASSLTGGIETQY
TRBJ1-1,TRBV12-5,ASRPGSVNTEAF
TRBJ2-5,TRBV7-6,ASSYGGRGETQY
TRBJ2-7,TRBV10-3,AISESEGSGEQY
TRBJ1-1,TRBV12-5,ASAINTEAF
TRBJ1-1,TRBV10-3,AITGQLGHGTEAF
TRBJ2-1,TRBV28,ASSFGLAADEQF
TRBJ1-1,TRBV7-9,ASSLSPGKSKNTEAF
TRBJ2-1,TRBV6-2/TRBV6-3,ASSYLTGTSLMLDEQF
TRBJ2-1,TRBV27,ASSFVRQVPSYKDNEQF
TRBJ2-7,TRBV7-2,ASNLSGGYEQY
TRBJ2-3,TRBV5-8,ASSKGTAQHTDTQY
TRBJ2-1,TRBV10-3,AISESPGLAGKGEQF
TRBJ2-5,TRBV12-3/TRBV12-4,ASSLEQGLLGAQY
TRBJ2-1,TRBV4-3,ASSQDILASDEQF
TRBJ2-3,TRBV2,ASMGQGAVDTQY
TRBJ1-3,TRBV9,ASSVATDSRRNTIY
TRBJ2-1,TRBV11-2,ASSPLISMVGNEQF
TRBJ2-5,TRBV12-3/TRBV12-4,ASTRGGETQY
TRBJ1-2,TRBV12-3/TRBV12-4,ASSVGGYT